This T cell receptor (beta chain) was sequenced during a study of identical twins. This clonotype was found many times. The CDR3 is made up of 13 amino acids. V was clipped by 2 bases and J by 1 base, with 4 bases between them. TCRdb fed the 5' RACE reads into MiXCR, producing one record per CDR3 protein. The sample contains 750,000 to 950,000 distinct CDR3 sequences, approximately 13% of which appear only once. This same sample was also part of a study on yellow fever vaccine responses in identical twins.

The chain carries TRBV12-3 or TRBV12-4 and TRBJ2-3; no reliable D call. Sample: PBMCs. The origin of this receptor is a woman younger than 35 in good health. As DNA, the CDR3 is TGTGCCAGCAGTTTATATGGCACAGATACGCAGTATTTT. It is translated as CASSLYGTDTQYF.